Here is one T cell receptor beta chain with its context. Measured with immunoSEQ multiplex PCR; TCRdb has only the in-frame clones, and not every one. Among over 40,000 clones, around 85% were seen once, and the ten largest hold less than 3.5%. This specimen belongs to a study of OX40 agonist ivuxolimab in advanced cancers. Study in general: Ivuxolimab was administered intravenously to patients at 0.01 to 10 mg/kg every 2 weeks. The dose-escalation cohort was approximately 81% male, with a mean age of around 60 years, ranging about 20 to 85.

The CDR3 covers 15 residues. Germline CDR1 reads SGHKS; CDR2 reads YYEKEE (reference sequence). V dropped 4 bases and J dropped 10 bases, with 20 bases sitting between them. The rearrangement joins TRBV5-5 to TRBJ2-2; D might be TRBD1 (6 bases). This material consisted of CD4+ or CD8+ T cells sorted from blood, taken in a trial of the OX40 agonist ivuxolimab. This receptor was obtained from an adult with an advanced solid tumor such as melanoma, head and neck, liver or kidney cancer. The chain's CDR3 is CASSHYRALQAELFF. DNA of the CDR3: TGTGCCAGCAGCCATTACAGGGCCCTTCAAGCGGAGCTGTTTTTT.